These 21 T cell receptor beta chains came from one sample sequenced in a study of PD-1 blockade in classical Hodgkin lymphoma. Sequencing was performed with immunoSEQ multiplex PCR; in TCRdb, only in-frame clones are kept and a portion is missing. The top ten clones hold around a fifth of a sample with some 21,000 clones, around 70% of them seen once. No patient escaped relapse after autologous stem cell transplantation, and brentuximab vedotin exposure varied. Sequencing was performed on peripheral blood mononuclear cells (PBMCs), taken at baseline. Receptors were obtained from a human donor with classical Hodgkin lymphoma.

The gene calls are TRBV30 and TRBJ2-7; D remains unclear. The CDR3 sequence is 12 residues long. The V end was cut by 1 base, the J end by 4 bases, with 8 bases between. CDR1 and CDR2 from the germline V gene are GTSNPN and SVGIG (reference sequence). The CDR3 loop reads CAWSAQLYEQYF. CDR3 bases: TGTGCCTGGAGTGCCCAATTATACGAGCAGTACTTC.

V gene TRBV6-1 combines with J gene TRBJ1-2; a possible D gene is TRBD1 (5 bases). The length of the CDR3 is 14 residues. The V end lost 7 bases, the J end lost 7 bases, and 19 bases lay between the germline ends. Germline V gene data show CDR1 as MNHNS and CDR2 as SASEGT. The DNA of the CDR3 is TGTGCCAGCAACGACCTCGGGGGATTCACTGGCTACACCTTC. This gives the protein CASNDLGGFTGYTF.

The V and J genes are TRBV4-3 and TRBJ1-1; TRBD1 matches at 8 bases. V trimming: 4 bases; J trimming: 1 base; junction bases outside the gene matches: 11. Germline loops: CDR1 LGHNA, CDR2 YSLEER. The CDR3 totals 17 residues. CDR3 in DNA: TGCGCCAGCAGCCTATACTCCGGGGGGACAGGGAACACTGAAGCTTTCTTT. This sequence encodes CASSLYSGGTGNTEAFF.

J is TRBJ2-3 and V is TRBV11-3, with D unclear. This CDR3 is 11 amino acids long. Trimming took 5 bases from V and 2 from J, leaving 2 bases between them. Per the germline V gene, CDR1 is SGHNT and CDR2 is YENEEA. Here the CDR3 reads CASSHTDTQYF. Written as DNA, the CDR3 is TGTGCCAGCAGCCACACAGATACGCAGTATTTT.

This rearrangement joins TRBV6-6 to TRBJ2-1; D is ambiguous. CDR1 MNHNY and CDR2 SVGAGI come from the germline V gene (reference sequence). V lost 2 bases to trimming and J lost 3 bases, with 11 bases between them. This CDR3 spans 15 amino acids. The DNA of the CDR3 is TGTGCCAGCAGTTACGTACAAACCGTCTACAATGAGCAGTTCTTC. It is translated as CASSYVQTVYNEQFF.

J is TRBJ2-2 and V is TRBV18; no clear D gene. This CDR3 region has 12 residues. Germline CDR1 reads KGHSH; CDR2 reads LQKENI. V lost 2 bases to trimming and J lost 7 bases, with 5 bases between them. Written as DNA, the CDR3 is TGTGCCAGCTCACCAACCGACGGGGAGCTGTTTTTT. Translating it yields CASSPTDGELFF.

This CDR3 is CASRGTAYYEQYF. The CDR3 bases are TGTGCCAGCAGGGGGACAGCTTACTACGAGCAGTACTTC. The chain carries TRBV6-6 and TRBJ2-7; 7 bases fit TRBD1. V lost 6 bases, J lost 3 bases, and 5 bases stayed unmatched. Per the germline V gene, CDR1 is MNHNY and CDR2 is SVGAGI (reference sequence). The CDR3 runs 13 residues.

The rearrangement links TRBV27 to TRBJ1-1; D is uncertain. This CDR3 contains 16 residues. The V end lost 6 bases, the J end lost 0 bases, and 17 bases lay between the germline ends. From germline, CDR1 is MNHEY and CDR2 SMNVEV (reference sequence). CDR3 sequence: CASRRSSIIMNTEAFF. The CDR3 nucleotides read TGTGCCAGCAGGAGAAGCAGCATAATCATGAACACTGAAGCTTTCTTT.

The J gene is TRBJ2-7, the V gene TRBV5-4; TRBD2 matches 9 bases. With V trimmed by 7 bases and J by 1 base, 6 bases remained unmatched. CDR3 length: 14 residues. Germline CDR1 is SGHNT and CDR2 is YYREEE (reference sequence). The CDR3 sequence: CASHSGGASYEQYF. CDR3 bases: TGTGCCAGCCATAGCGGGGGAGCATCCTACGAGCAGTACTTC.

The gene calls are TRBV20-1 and TRBJ2-5; perhaps TRBD2 as D (5 bases). This CDR3 comprises 11 residues. V lost 5 bases to trimming and J lost 7 bases, with 11 bases between them. Germline V gene sequence: CDR1 DFQATT, CDR2 SNEGSKA (reference sequence). The CDR3 reads CSAGSAGTQYF. CDR3 sequence (DNA): TGCAGTGCTGGTTCCGCGGGGACCCAGTACTTC.

The rearrangement joins TRBV5-1 to TRBJ2-3; TRBD2 matches 9 bases. The germline V gene encodes CDR1 SGHRS and CDR2 YFSETQ. Trimming at V came to 4 bases and at J to 0 bases, leaving 6 bases not matched to a gene. The CDR3 contains 16 residues. The CDR3 DNA reads TGCGCCAGCAGCCCGACTAGCGGATCAAGCACAGATACGCAGTATTTT. This codes for CASSPTSGSSTDTQYF.

This rearrangement joins TRBV5-6 to TRBJ1-4, with 11 bases aligning to TRBD1. CDR3 length equals 15 residues. With V trimmed by 4 bases and J by 5 bases, 4 bases remained unmatched. Germline lookup yields CDR1 SGHDT and CDR2 YYEEEE. The CDR3 DNA reads TGTGCCAGCAGCGGGGACAGGGGGAGGAATGAAAAACTGTTTTTT. This codes for CASSGDRGRNEKLFF. The full variable domain, in which reference TRBV5-6 and TRBJ1-4 provide the parts outside the CDR3, is DAGVTQSPTHLIKTRGQQVTLRCSPKSGHDTVSWYQQALGQGPQFIFQYYEEEERQRGNFPDRFSGHQFPNYSSELNVNALLLGDSALYLCASSGDRGRNEKLFFGSGTQLSVL.

The chain combines TRBV15 with TRBJ1-4, with D unclear. CDR1 is LNHNV and CDR2 is YYDKDF in the germline V gene (reference sequence). This CDR3 region has 13 residues. The V end lost 7 bases, the J end lost 5 bases, and 11 bases lay between the germline ends. The CDR3 sequence is CATNEVGNEKLFF. CDR3 DNA sequence: TGTGCCACCAACGAGGTGGGGAATGAAAAACTGTTTTTT.

The table lists this clone with a few counts. This chain connects TRBV5-1 to TRBJ1-4; 11 bases map to TRBD1. CDR1 is SGHRS, CDR2 YFSETQ, per germline. J was trimmed by 6 bases and V by 0 bases; bases with no gene match: 7. There are 17 residues in the CDR3. This CDR3 is CASSLGAGQGADEKLFF. CDR3 DNA: TGCGCCAGCAGCTTGGGGGCCGGACAGGGGGCGGATGAAAAACTGTTTTTT.

The V gene is TRBV10-3, the J gene TRBJ2-3; 12 bases agree with TRBD2. CDR3 length: 17 amino acids. The germline V gene has CDR1 ENHRY and CDR2 SYGVKD. V was clipped by 4 bases and J by 3 bases; unmatched bases: 8. The CDR3 loop is CAISGASGGAGTDTQYF. The CDR3 DNA reads TGTGCCATCAGTGGGGCTAGCGGGGGGGCCGGGACAGATACGCAGTATTTT.

The chain joins TRBV2 to TRBJ1-5; tentatively, D is TRBD1 (5 bases). The CDR3 runs 14 residues. Germline-derived CDR1 and CDR2 are SNHLY and FYNNEI. Trimming cost V 8 bases and J 0 bases, with 11 bases left between them. The CDR3 DNA sequence: TGTGCCAGCGGCCCAGGGCATAGCAATCAGCCCCAGCATTTT. The encoded protein is CASGPGHSNQPQHF.

The chain has TRBV6-6 and TRBJ1-2; D possibly corresponds to TRBD1 (6 bases). Germline loops: CDR1 MNHNY, CDR2 SVGAGI (reference sequence). The V gene lost 6 bases and the J gene lost 8 bases, with 19 bases spanning the gap. The CDR3 covers 14 residues. This CDR3 reads CASRKDYRVLGYTF. In DNA form, the CDR3 reads TGTGCCAGCAGAAAAGACTACAGGGTATTGGGCTACACCTTC.

J is TRBJ2-1 and V is TRBV7-6, with 10 bases fitting TRBD2. V lost 6 bases to trimming and J lost 0 bases; unmatched junction nucleotides: 2. The CDR3 runs to 15 residues. Germline V gene data show CDR1 as SGHVS and CDR2 as FNYEAQ. The DNA of the CDR3 is TGTGCCAGCAGACCTAGCGGGAGCTCCTACAATGAGCAGTTCTTC. Translating gives CASRPSGSSYNEQFF.

V gene TRBV11-3 combines with J gene TRBJ2-2, with a weak D call TRBD2 (6 bases). Germline V gene data show CDR1 as SGHNT and CDR2 as YENEEA. The V and J ends lost 10 bases and 5 bases respectively, with 20 bases between them. The CDR3 consists of 15 residues. The CDR3 region is CATPEGPRGTGELFF. CDR3 bases: TGTGCCACCCCCGAGGGGCCCCGGGGGACCGGGGAGCTGTTTTTT.

The V and J genes are TRBV27 and TRBJ2-5; D uncertain. The better agreement between TRBJ2-7 and the DNA end casts doubt on the J call. CDR1 is MNHEY, CDR2 SMNVEV, per germline (reference sequence). The CDR3 covers 13 residues. The CDR3 coding sequence is TGTGCCAGCAGTTTTACCAAATCCTACGAGCAGTACTTC. This translates into CASSFTKSYEQYF.

The chain employs TRBV19 and TRBJ2-5; D is perhaps TRBD2 (5 bases). From germline, CDR1 is LNHDA and CDR2 SQIVND (reference sequence). The CDR3 consists of 16 residues. V was pared by 3 bases and J by 1 base, with 15 bases between. Here the CDR3 reads CASSMRAALSQETQYF. DNA of the CDR3: TGTGCCAGTAGTATGAGGGCCGCACTATCCCAAGAGACCCAGTACTTC.